A selection of T cell receptor beta chains follows, all from one sample in a study of T cell responses to AZD1222 COVID-19 vaccine. Measured with immunoSEQ multiplex PCR; TCRdb has only the in-frame clones, and not every one. The sample has fewer than 110,000 clones; more than 70% are singletons. The specimen was peripheral blood, collected on day 0 of AZD1222 vaccination. The receptors were gathered from an adult in good health. Each CDR3 is given with its conserved first and last residue. A D gene is named only where the DNA matches it firmly. Where a row states a size, it is once, few, many or the class of an expanded clone; other rows omit it.

cdr3_nt cdr3_aa clone_size d_call j_call v_call
TGTGCCTGGAGACGAGACAAGAAAGGTGAGCAGTTCTTC CAWRRDKKGEQFF . . TRBJ2-1 TRBV30
TGTGCCAGCAGTTTAATTCTCGGTAACACTGAAGCTTTCTTT CASSLILGNTEAFF . . TRBJ1-1 TRBV27
TGTGCCAGCAGCTCCGGGACAGTAGCTTTCTTT CASSSGTVAFF . TRBD1 TRBJ1-1 TRBV7-2
TGTGCCAGCAGTGACATCGGCAGTGAAATTGAAGCTTTCTTT CASSDIGSEIEAFF . . TRBJ1-1 TRBV2
TGTGCCAGCAGCTTCGGAACAGGGGGCGCAGAGACCCAGTACTTC CASSFGTGGAETQYF . TRBD1 TRBJ2-5 TRBV7-6
TGTGCCAGCAGCTTTGGAACGGGGAGATCGAGAAAACTGTTTTTT CASSFGTGRSRKLFF once . TRBJ1-4 TRBV11-1
TGTGCCAGCAGCTTAGACCAAAACTATGGCTACACCTTC CASSLDQNYGYTF few . TRBJ1-2 TRBV7-2
TGTGCCAGCAGCTTTTCTCCTGCGGGTAGCTCCTACGAGCAGTACTTC CASSFSPAGSSYEQYF . . TRBJ2-7 TRBV11-2
TGTGCCAGCAGTAGGACAGGGGTCCATGGCTACACCTTC CASSRTGVHGYTF . TRBD1 TRBJ1-2 TRBV2
TGTGCCAGCAGTGACAGACACCTCTATGGCTACACCTTC CASSDRHLYGYTF . . TRBJ1-2 TRBV27
TGTGCCAGTAGACAGGGGGCGGGTCAGCCCCAGCATTTT CASRQGAGQPQHF . TRBD1 TRBJ1-5 TRBV19
TGCGCCAGCAGCCCCGGGGGCACCGGGGAGCTGTTTTTT CASSPGGTGELFF . . TRBJ2-2 TRBV5-1
TGCGCCAGCAGCTTGGTCCCATTGGACACATCGAACACTGAAGCTTTCTTT CASSLVPLDTSNTEAFF . . TRBJ1-1 TRBV5-1
TGTGCCAGCAGCCTGGACACAACAAATCATAATTCACCCCTCCACTTT CASSLDTTNHNSPLHF . . TRBJ1-6 TRBV28
TGTGCCAGCAGTCAACAAGGGGGTGGGAACACTGAAGCTTTCTTT CASSQQGGGNTEAFF . . TRBJ1-1 TRBV6-5
TGTGCCAGTACAACAGAAAACTCCTACAATGAGCAGTTCTTC CASTTENSYNEQFF . . TRBJ2-1 TRBV9
TGTGCCTGGAGTGTAGCTGGCCTGAATATAAACCCACAACACAATGAGCAGTTCTTC CAWSVAGLNINPQHNEQFF . . TRBJ2-1 TRBV30
TGTGCCAGCAGCCCAATCCACAGAGGTGGCTACACCTTC CASSPIHRGGYTF . . TRBJ1-2 TRBV14
TGTGCCAGCAGCCTAACTAGCGGGAGGGCCAATGAGCAGTTCTTC CASSLTSGRANEQFF medium-sized TRBD2 TRBJ2-1 TRBV2
TGTGCCAGCAGCCCCTTCCGTAGATTCGACAGGCAAGAGACCCAGTACTTC CASSPFRRFDRQETQYF . . TRBJ2-5 TRBV28
TGTGCCAGCAGACCGACAGGGAAGGGCGAGCAGTACTTC CASRPTGKGEQYF . TRBD1 TRBJ2-7 TRBV6-5
TGTGCCAGCAGCTTAGGGAGGACAGTGAACACCGGGGAGCTGTTTTTT CASSLGRTVNTGELFF few . TRBJ2-2 TRBV7-7
TGTGCCAGCAGCCCAAGGGCGGGGCCTGGAAACACCATATATTTT CASSPRAGPGNTIYF . . TRBJ1-3 TRBV7-3
TGTGCCAGCAGCTCGTTCCCGGGCCAGAGCTCTGGAAACACCATATATTTT CASSSFPGQSSGNTIYF . . TRBJ1-3 TRBV7-2
TGTGCCAGCAGTTTAATTCGGGCGGGAGGTGTGAGACATGAGCAGTTCTTC CASSLIRAGGVRHEQFF few TRBD2 TRBJ2-1 TRBV28
TGTGCCAGCAGTGAAGTGAAGGGATTCTATGGCTACACCTTC CASSEVKGFYGYTF . . TRBJ1-2 TRBV2
TGTGCCATCAGTGAGGACACCGGGAGCAGCACTGAAGCTTTCTTT CAISEDTGSSTEAFF . . TRBJ1-1 TRBV10-3
TGCAGCGTTGGGGGGTGGAGCAGAAGGAACACTGAAGCTTTCTTT CSVGGWSRRNTEAFF . . TRBJ1-1 TRBV29-1
TGCAGCGCTGCACAGGGAGGGGCCAAAAACATTCAGTACTTC CSAAQGGAKNIQYF few . TRBJ2-4 TRBV29-1
TGTGCCAGCTCACAGACAGGGTCTTCACAGCCCCAGCATTTT CASSQTGSSQPQHF . TRBD1 TRBJ1-5 TRBV18
TGTGCCAGCAGCCAGGGGTTGGCGGGGAACTATGGCTACACCTTC CASSQGLAGNYGYTF . . TRBJ1-2 TRBV6-2/TRBV6-3
TGTGCCAGCAGCCCCCCCGGGACAGGCCCCACAGATACGCAGTATTTT CASSPPGTGPTDTQYF . TRBD1 TRBJ2-3 TRBV9
TGTGCCAGCAGCCCGTCGGGAGGGGGTGGAACTGAAGCTTTCTTT CASSPSGGGGTEAFF few . TRBJ1-1 TRBV9
TGTGCCAGCAGCTTAGAGCTCCATCCCAATCAGCCCCAGCATTTT CASSLELHPNQPQHF . . TRBJ1-5 TRBV7-2
TGCAGTGCTAGAAGCGACAGGGAGCAGTTCTTC CSARSDREQFF . . TRBJ2-1 TRBV20-1
TGTGCCAGTAGACGGGGGCAGGGGGGAGAGACCCAGTACTTC CASRRGQGGETQYF . . TRBJ2-5 TRBV19
TGTGCCAGCAGCTTCGGACAGTGGGGGTCCTACGAGCAGTACTTC CASSFGQWGSYEQYF . . TRBJ2-7 TRBV5-6
TGTGCCAGCAGTTTAGGGGCCCGAGCTACCTACGAGCAGTACTTC CASSLGARATYEQYF . . TRBJ2-7 TRBV27
TGTGCCAGCAGCGTGAAATGGAGGGGCGCTGAGCAGTTCTTC CASSVKWRGAEQFF . . TRBJ2-1 TRBV9
TGCGCCAGCAGCGTCGGGGGGACTAGCACAGATACGCAGTATTTT CASSVGGTSTDTQYF . TRBD2 TRBJ2-3 TRBV5-1
TGTGCCAGCAGCTCCCTGGGGGAGGCCCCCACAGATACGCAGTATTTT CASSSLGEAPTDTQYF . . TRBJ2-3 TRBV7-3
TGTGCCAGCCGGGACAGGGGGCCGTGGGAGCAGTACTTC CASRDRGPWEQYF . TRBD1 TRBJ2-7 TRBV2
TGTGCCAGCAGTCTGGGCTCCTATAATTCACCCCTCCACTTT CASSLGSYNSPLHF . . TRBJ1-6 TRBV6-5
TGCGCCAGCAGCGGGGGACTAGCGGGAGGAACGAACACCGGGGAGCTGTTTTTT CASSGGLAGGTNTGELFF once TRBD2 TRBJ2-2 TRBV5-1
TGTGCCTGGCACAGGGACAGGATTTCCACGAACACTGAAGCTTTCTTT CAWHRDRISTNTEAFF . TRBD1 TRBJ1-1 TRBV30
TGTGCCAGCAGTCGCCTGTATGAGCAGTTCTTC CASSRLYEQFF . . TRBJ2-1 TRBV12-3/TRBV12-4
TGTGCCAGCAGCACCCCCCCCGGGAGGGCCCACAATGAGCAGTTCTTC CASSTPPGRAHNEQFF . TRBD2 TRBJ2-1 TRBV7-9
TGTGCCAGCAGTGATAACCAGGGAGCTAACTATGGCTACACCTTC CASSDNQGANYGYTF . . TRBJ1-2 TRBV6-1